The 21 T cell receptor beta chains presented below share a single source sample, sequenced in a study of blood T cell repertoires in COVID-19. Repertoires were generated with immunoSEQ multiplex PCR, while TCRdb's copy carries only in-frame clones and drops some. The profile shows approximately 230,000 clones, almost 90% of them singletons. The sequenced sample was PBMCs or T cells enriched from blood (not recorded which). Receptor source: a woman in her 50s with acute COVID-19.

CDR3 sequence: CASSQGANYGYTF. CDR3 nucleotide sequence: TGTGCCAGCAGCCAAGGGGCTAACTATGGCTACACCTTC. The rearrangement links TRBV7-3 to TRBJ1-2, with D maybe TRBD1 (5 bases). In germline, CDR1 is SGHTA, CDR2 FQGTGA. The ends were cut back, 5 bases at V and 0 bases at J, with 7 bases in the middle. The CDR3 runs to 13 residues.

This clone occurred once. This chain connects TRBV6-2 or TRBV6-3 to TRBJ2-7; D is perhaps TRBD1 (6 bases). Germline V gives CDR1 MNHEY, CDR2 SVGEGT. CDR3 size: 18 residues. The V gene lost 0 bases and the J gene lost 6 bases, with 24 bases spanning the gap. The DNA of the CDR3 is TGTGCCAGCAGTTACTCGACGTTGGTGCAGGGGCCCCCTTTCGAGCAGTACTTC. Encoded protein: CASSYSTLVQGPPFEQYF.

The chain employs TRBV4-2 and TRBJ2-1; 7 bases agree with TRBD2. V lost 4 bases, J lost 3 bases, and 21 bases stayed unmatched. The CDR3 loop spans 20 amino acids. Per the germline V gene, CDR1 is LGHNA and CDR2 is YNFKEQ. CDR3 amino acids: CASSPLASGLNSPFYNEQFF. CDR3 in DNA: TGTGCCAGCAGCCCCTTGGCTAGCGGCTTAAACAGCCCTTTCTACAATGAGCAGTTCTTC.

The chain is built from TRBV30 and TRBJ2-5, with D possibly matching TRBD2 (6 bases). The CDR3 is 14 residues long. Germline-derived CDR1 and CDR2 are GTSNPN and SVGIG (reference sequence). Trimming shortened V by 3 bases and J by 2 bases, and 13 bases separated the two germline ends. The DNA for the CDR3 is TGTGCCTGGAGCCTTAATAGCGGACAAGAGACCCAGTACTTC. Its protein is CAWSLNSGQETQYF.

This clone was counted only a few times. This sample includes further DNA sequences coding for the same CDR3. The CDR3 protein is CASSPDRGETQYF. The CDR3, as DNA: TGTGCCAGCAGCCCCGACAGGGGGGAGACCCAGTACTTC. The chain uses TRBV7-3 and TRBJ2-5; 9 bases match TRBD1. V was clipped by 5 bases and J by 5 bases; unmatched bases: 3. The germline V gene has CDR1 SGHTA and CDR2 FQGTGA. The CDR3 contains 13 residues.

The chain joins TRBV7-9 to TRBJ1-6; 10 positions match TRBD1. With 3 bases clipped from V and 8 bases from J, the junction kept 7 bases outside the gene matches. CDR1 is SEHNR, CDR2 FQNEAQ, per germline (reference sequence). The CDR3 is 16 amino acids. The CDR3 sequence is CASSFGDRGRHSPLHF. CDR3 DNA sequence: TGTGCCAGCAGCTTCGGGGACAGGGGTAGGCATTCACCCCTCCACTTT.

The rearrangement joins TRBV23-1 to TRBJ2-2, with D possibly being TRBD2 (5 bases). TRBV23-1 is reported as an ORF; its role is uncertain. The V end lost 6 bases, the J end lost 2 bases, and 13 bases lay between the germline ends. CDR3 length equals 15 residues. CDR3 residues: CASSPGVVNTGELFF. CDR3 DNA sequence: TGCGCCAGCAGCCCCGGGGTCGTCAACACCGGGGAGCTGTTTTTT.

With respect to this clone: A read error may account for a junction end that differs from germline. This chain joins TRBV6-6 and TRBJ2-5; 9 nucleotides match TRBD2. The CDR3 runs 14 residues. Germline V CDR1 and CDR2: MNHNY, SVGAGI (reference sequence). CDR3 protein: CAGSRSGSGETQYF. The DNA of the CDR3 is TGTGCCGGCAGCCGTAGCGGGAGCGGAGAGACCCAGTACTTC.

This chain uses TRBV5-1 with TRBJ2-7; D is uncertain. Trimming cost V 5 bases and J 2 bases, with 14 bases left between them. The CDR3 has 14 amino acids. Germline CDR1 is SGHRS and CDR2 is YFSETQ. The CDR3 region has the DNA TGCGCCAGCAGGGGTGAGGCGGCAACCTACGAGCAGTACTTC. Translation: CASRGEAATYEQYF.

V is TRBV2 and J is TRBJ1-6, with a tentative D call TRBD1 (6 bases). This CDR3 is built from 16 residues. CDR1 and CDR2 from the germline V gene are SNHLY and FYNNEI. The V and J ends lost 3 bases and 7 bases respectively, with 16 bases between them. The CDR3 DNA follows: TGTGCCAGCAGTGACACGGCAGGGGTGAGGAATTCACCCCTCCACTTT. It encodes CASSDTAGVRNSPLHF.

The chain has TRBV6-4 and TRBJ1-5; weak D call: TRBD1 (5 bases). The CDR3 is 14 amino acids. The V gene's germline CDR1 is MRHNA and CDR2 SNTAGT. The germline V and J ends were trimmed by 8 bases and 6 bases, with 17 bases remaining between them. The chain's CDR3 is CASPGGGMFQPQHF. Written as DNA, the CDR3 is TGTGCCAGCCCCGGCGGGGGAATGTTTCAGCCCCAGCATTTT.

The rearrangement joins TRBV3-1 (or the pseudogene TRBV3-2) to TRBJ2-5; a possible D gene is TRBD1 (6 bases). CDR3 size: 14 residues. Trimming took 3 bases from V and 2 from J, leaving 10 bases between them. Germline loops: CDR1 LGHDT, CDR2 YNNKEL (reference sequence). The CDR3 loop reads CASSQGTRQETQYF. CDR3 DNA sequence: TGTGCCAGCAGCCAGGGGACACGGCAAGAGACCCAGTACTTC.

This chain links TRBV7-3 with TRBJ2-7, with a tentative D call TRBD1 (6 bases). In germline, CDR1 is SGHTA, CDR2 FQGTGA. This CDR3 is built from 16 residues. Deletions cut 3 bases from V and 2 bases from J, with 17 bases between. The CDR3 protein is CASSLAGGGTTYEQYF. The CDR3 coding sequence is TGTGCCAGCAGCTTGGCTGGGGGCGGAACTACCTACGAGCAGTACTTC.

The CDR3 DNA is TGTGCCAGCAGCCCACTAGCGGGAGATAAAGATACGCAGTATTTT. This encodes CASSPLAGDKDTQYF. This chain joins TRBV13 and TRBJ2-3, with 11 bases fitting TRBD2. Germline loops: CDR1 PRHDT, CDR2 FYEKMQ (reference sequence). The CDR3 sequence is 15 residues long. V lost 5 bases, J lost 5 bases, and 6 bases stayed unmatched.

The chain recombines TRBV3-1 (or the pseudogene TRBV3-2) with TRBJ1-4; 7 positions match TRBD1. Germline-derived CDR1 and CDR2 are LGHDT and YNNKEL (reference sequence). V lost 8 bases and J lost 8; bases outside the gene matches: 14. The length of the CDR3 is 15 residues. CDR3 in DNA: TGTGCCAGCCGCCCAGAGACAGGGTTTAACGAAAAACTGTTTTTT. Its protein product is CASRPETGFNEKLFF.

The V and J genes are TRBV7-6 and TRBJ2-1; 12 bases align to TRBD2. The V segment lost 2 bases and the J segment 6 bases; nucleotides outside the gene matches: 5. Per germline, CDR1 SGHVS and CDR2 FNYEAQ. The CDR3 contains 16 residues. The CDR3 here is CASSLWTSGIVNEQFF. CDR3 nucleotides: TGTGCCAGCAGCTTATGGACTAGCGGGATTGTCAATGAGCAGTTCTTC. The variable domain in full, completed from reference TRBV7-6 and TRBJ2-1, reads GAGVSQSPRYKVTKRGQDVALRCDPISGHVSLYWYRQALGQGPEFLTYFNYEAQQDKSGLPNDRFSAERPEGSISTLTIQRTEQRDSAMYRCASSLWTSGIVNEQFFGPGTRLTVL.

J is TRBJ1-5 and V is TRBV27; perhaps TRBD1 as D (5 bases). V was pared by 5 bases and J by 4 bases, with 9 bases between. The CDR3 length is 13 residues. Germline CDR1 is MNHEY and CDR2 is SMNVEV (reference sequence). DNA for the CDR3: TGTGCCAGCAGTATACGACAGAATCAGCCCCAGCATTTT. As protein: CASSIRQNQPQHF.

The V gene is TRBV6-5, the J gene TRBJ1-2, with TRBD1 identical over 8 bases. V lost 5 bases to trimming and J lost 2 bases; unmatched junction nucleotides: 7. The CDR3 sequence is 15 residues long. Germline CDR1 MNHEY, CDR2 SVGAGI. The CDR3 sequence is CASSHRDRSNYGYTF. The CDR3 DNA reads as TGTGCCAGCAGTCACCGGGACAGGTCCAACTATGGCTACACCTTC.

The chain couples TRBV27 to TRBJ1-4; D gene ambiguous. The V and J ends lost 8 bases and 5 bases respectively, with 18 bases between them. The germline V gene has CDR1 MNHEY and CDR2 SMNVEV (reference sequence). The CDR3 is 15 amino acids. The CDR3 reads CASGQWEGPNEKLFF. CDR3 DNA sequence: TGTGCCAGCGGCCAATGGGAGGGCCCGAATGAAAAACTGTTTTTT.

The rearrangement uses TRBV19 and TRBJ2-6; maybe TRBD1 (5 bases). CDR1 LNHDA and CDR2 SQIVND come from the germline V gene (reference sequence). The CDR3 totals 15 residues. The V end lost 2 bases, the J end lost 0 bases, and 5 bases lay between the germline ends. CDR3 region: CASSIQGSGANVLTF. CDR3 DNA: TGTGCCAGTAGTATACAGGGCTCTGGGGCCAACGTCCTGACTTTC.

This chain joins TRBV28 and TRBJ2-7, with D possibly TRBD2 on 5 matching bases. Germline lookup yields CDR1 MDHEN and CDR2 SYDVKM. This CDR3 region has 15 residues. Trimming shortened V by 1 base and J by 6 bases, and 16 bases separated the two germline ends. The CDR3 DNA follows: TGTGCCAGCAGTTTATATCGGGGAGTCCGGCTCGAGCAGTACTTC. Translated: CASSLYRGVRLEQYF.